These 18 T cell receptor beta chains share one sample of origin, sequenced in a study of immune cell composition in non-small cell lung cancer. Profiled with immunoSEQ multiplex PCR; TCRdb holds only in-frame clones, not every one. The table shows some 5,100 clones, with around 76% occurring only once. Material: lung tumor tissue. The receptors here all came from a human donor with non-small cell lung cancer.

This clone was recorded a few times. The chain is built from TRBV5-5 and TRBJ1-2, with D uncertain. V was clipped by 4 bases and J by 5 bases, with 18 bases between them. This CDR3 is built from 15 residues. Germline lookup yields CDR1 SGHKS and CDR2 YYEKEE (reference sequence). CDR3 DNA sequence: TGTGCCAGCAGCCCCTTCTCAGGCGATCTTTATGGCTACACCTTC. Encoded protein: CASSPFSGDLYGYTF.

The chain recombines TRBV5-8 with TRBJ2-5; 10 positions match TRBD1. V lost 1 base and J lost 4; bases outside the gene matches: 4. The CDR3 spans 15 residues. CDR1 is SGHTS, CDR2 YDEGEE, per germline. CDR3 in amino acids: CASSLTGTGAETQYF. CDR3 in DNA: TGTGCCAGCAGCTTGACCGGGACAGGGGCAGAGACCCAGTACTTC.

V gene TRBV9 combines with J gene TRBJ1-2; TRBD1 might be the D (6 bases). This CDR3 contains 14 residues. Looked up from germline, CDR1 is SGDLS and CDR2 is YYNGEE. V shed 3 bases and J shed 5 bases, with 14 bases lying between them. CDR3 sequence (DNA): TGTGCCAGCAGCGGGACGCACAGGGTGTATGGCTACACCTTC. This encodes CASSGTHRVYGYTF.

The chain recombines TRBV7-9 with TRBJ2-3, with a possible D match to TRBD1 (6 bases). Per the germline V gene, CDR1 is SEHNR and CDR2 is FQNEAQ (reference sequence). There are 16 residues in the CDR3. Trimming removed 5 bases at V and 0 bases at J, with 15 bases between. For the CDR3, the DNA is TGTGCCAGCAGCGCCACCGGACAGTCAAGCACAGATACGCAGTATTTT. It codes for CASSATGQSSTDTQYF.

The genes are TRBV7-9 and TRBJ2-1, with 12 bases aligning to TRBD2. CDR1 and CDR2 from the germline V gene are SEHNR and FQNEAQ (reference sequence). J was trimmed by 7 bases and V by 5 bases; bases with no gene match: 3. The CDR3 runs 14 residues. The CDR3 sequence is CASSLGTSGNEQFF. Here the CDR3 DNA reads TGTGCCAGCAGCCTCGGGACTAGCGGGAATGAGCAGTTCTTC. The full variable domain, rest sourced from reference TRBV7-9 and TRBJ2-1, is DTGVSQNPRHKITKRGQNVTFRCDPISEHNRLYWYRQTLGQGPEFLTYFQNEAQLEKSRLLSDRFSAERPKGSFSTLEIQRTEQGDSAMYLCASSLGTSGNEQFFGPGTRLTVL.

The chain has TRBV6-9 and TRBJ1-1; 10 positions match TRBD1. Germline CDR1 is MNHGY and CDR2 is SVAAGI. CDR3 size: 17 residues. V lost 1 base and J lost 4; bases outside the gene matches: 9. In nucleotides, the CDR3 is TGTGCCAGCAGTTATTTTGTCCGACAGGGGGCTAGCACTGAAGCTTTCTTT. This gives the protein CASSYFVRQGASTEAFF.

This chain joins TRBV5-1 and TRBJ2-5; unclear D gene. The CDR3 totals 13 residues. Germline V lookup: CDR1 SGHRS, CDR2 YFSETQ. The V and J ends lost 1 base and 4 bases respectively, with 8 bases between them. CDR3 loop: CASSLITTETQYF. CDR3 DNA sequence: TGCGCCAGCAGCTTGATAACTACAGAGACCCAGTACTTC.

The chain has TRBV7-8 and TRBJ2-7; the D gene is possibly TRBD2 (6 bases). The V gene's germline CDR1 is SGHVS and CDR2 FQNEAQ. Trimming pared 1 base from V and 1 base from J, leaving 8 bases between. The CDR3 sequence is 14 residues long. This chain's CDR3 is CASSLGGTSYEQYF. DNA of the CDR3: TGTGCCAGCAGCTTAGGGGGGACTTCCTACGAGCAGTACTTC. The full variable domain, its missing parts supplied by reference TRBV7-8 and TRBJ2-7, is GAGVSQSPRYKVAKRGQDVALRCDPISGHVSLFWYQQALGQGPEFLTYFQNEAQLDKSGLPSDRFFAERPEGSVSTLKIQRTQQEDSAVYLCASSLGGTSYEQYFGPGTRLTVT.

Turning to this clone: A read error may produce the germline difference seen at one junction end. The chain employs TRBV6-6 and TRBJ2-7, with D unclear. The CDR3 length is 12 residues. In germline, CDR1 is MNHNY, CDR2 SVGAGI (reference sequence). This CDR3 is CASSRVAYKQYF. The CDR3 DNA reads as TGTGCCAGCTCCCGCGTAGCCTACAAGCAGTACTTC.

CDR3 nucleotides: TGTGCCAGCAGTAAAAGGGGGGGCCAACGGAACACTGAAGCTTTCTTT. This gives the protein CASSKRGGQRNTEAFF. The chain couples TRBV7-2 to TRBJ1-1, with D perhaps TRBD1 (6 bases). In germline, CDR1 is SGHTA, CDR2 FQGNSA. Deletions cut 6 bases from V and 1 base from J, with 18 bases between. The CDR3 spans 16 residues. The full variable domain, completed using reference TRBV7-2 and TRBJ1-1, is GAGVSQSPSNKVTEKGKDVELRCDPISGHTALYWYRQSLGQGLEFLIYFQGNSAPDKSGLPSDRFSAERTGGSVSTLTIQRTQQEDSAVYLCASSKRGGQRNTEAFFGQGTRLTVV.

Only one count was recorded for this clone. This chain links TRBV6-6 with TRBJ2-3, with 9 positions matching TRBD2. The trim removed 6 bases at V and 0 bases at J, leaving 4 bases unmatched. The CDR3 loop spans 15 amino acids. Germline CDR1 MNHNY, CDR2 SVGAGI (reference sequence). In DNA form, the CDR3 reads TGTGCCAGCAGACCAACTAGCGGGAGCACAGATACGCAGTATTTT. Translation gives CASRPTSGSTDTQYF.

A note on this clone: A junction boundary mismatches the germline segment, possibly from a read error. CDR3 protein: CASSPGGSGNAGELFF. The DNA for the CDR3 is TGTGCCAGCAGCCCAGGGGGTAGCGGGAACGCCGGGGAGCTGTTTTTT. V usage is TRBV7-2 and J usage is TRBJ2-2; possibly TRBD2 for D (8 bases). The CDR3 covers 16 residues. Germline V lookup: CDR1 SGHTA, CDR2 FQGNSA.

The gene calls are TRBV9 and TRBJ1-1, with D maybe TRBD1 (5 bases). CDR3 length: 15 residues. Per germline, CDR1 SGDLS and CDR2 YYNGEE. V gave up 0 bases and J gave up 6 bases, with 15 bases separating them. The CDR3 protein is CASSVGPGLQSEAFF. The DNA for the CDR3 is TGTGCCAGCAGCGTAGGGCCAGGGCTTCAGTCTGAAGCTTTCTTT.

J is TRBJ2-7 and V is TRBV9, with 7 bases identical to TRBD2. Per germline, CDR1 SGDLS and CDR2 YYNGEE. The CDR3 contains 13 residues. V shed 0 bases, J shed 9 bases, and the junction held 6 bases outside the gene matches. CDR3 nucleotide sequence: TGTGCCAGCAGCGTAGACACGGGGGGACGGCAGTACTTC. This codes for CASSVDTGGRQYF.

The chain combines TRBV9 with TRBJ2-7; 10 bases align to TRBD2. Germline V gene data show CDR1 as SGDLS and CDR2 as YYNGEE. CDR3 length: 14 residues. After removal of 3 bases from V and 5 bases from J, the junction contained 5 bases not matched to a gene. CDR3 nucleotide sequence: TGTGCCAGCAGCGCTAGCGGGAGAATACACGAGCAGTACTTC. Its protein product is CASSASGRIHEQYF. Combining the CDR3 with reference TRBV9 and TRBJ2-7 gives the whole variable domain DSGVTQTPKHLITATGQRVTLRCSPRSGDLSVYWYQQSLDQGLQFLIQYYNGEERAKGNILERFSAQQFPDLHSELNLSSLELGDSALYFCASSASGRIHEQYFGPGTRLTVT.

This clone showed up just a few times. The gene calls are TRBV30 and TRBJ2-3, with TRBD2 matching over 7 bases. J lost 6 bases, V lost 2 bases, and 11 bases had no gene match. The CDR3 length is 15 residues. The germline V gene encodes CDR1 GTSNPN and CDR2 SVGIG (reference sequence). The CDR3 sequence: CAWSPPGGRLDTQYF. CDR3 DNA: TGTGCCTGGAGTCCCCCCGGGGGGAGGTTGGATACGCAGTATTTT.

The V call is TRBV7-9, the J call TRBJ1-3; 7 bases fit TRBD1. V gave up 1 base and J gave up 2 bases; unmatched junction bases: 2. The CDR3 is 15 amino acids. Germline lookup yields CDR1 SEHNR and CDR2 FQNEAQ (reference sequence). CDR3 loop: CASSLGTGAGNTIYF. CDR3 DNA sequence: TGTGCCAGCAGCTTAGGGACAGGAGCTGGAAACACCATATATTTT.

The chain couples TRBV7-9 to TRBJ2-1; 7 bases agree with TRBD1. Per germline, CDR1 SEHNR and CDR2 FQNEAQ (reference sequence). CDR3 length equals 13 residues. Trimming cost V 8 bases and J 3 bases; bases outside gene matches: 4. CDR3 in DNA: TGTGCCAGCGGGCAGGGGGACTACAATGAGCAGTTCTTC. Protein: CASGQGDYNEQFF.